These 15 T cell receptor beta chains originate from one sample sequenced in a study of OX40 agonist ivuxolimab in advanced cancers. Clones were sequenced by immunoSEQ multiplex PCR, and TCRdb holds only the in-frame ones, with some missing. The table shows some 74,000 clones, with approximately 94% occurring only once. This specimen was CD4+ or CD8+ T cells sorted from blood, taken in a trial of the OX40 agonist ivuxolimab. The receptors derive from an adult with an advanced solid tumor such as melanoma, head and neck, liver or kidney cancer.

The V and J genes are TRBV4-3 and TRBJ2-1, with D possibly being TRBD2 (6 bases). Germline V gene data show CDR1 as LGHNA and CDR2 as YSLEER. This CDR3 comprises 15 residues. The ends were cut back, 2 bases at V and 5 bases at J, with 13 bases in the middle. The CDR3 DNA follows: TGCGCCAGCAGCCAACGACTAGGTCCTCACAATGAGCAGTTCTTC. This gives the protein CASSQRLGPHNEQFF.

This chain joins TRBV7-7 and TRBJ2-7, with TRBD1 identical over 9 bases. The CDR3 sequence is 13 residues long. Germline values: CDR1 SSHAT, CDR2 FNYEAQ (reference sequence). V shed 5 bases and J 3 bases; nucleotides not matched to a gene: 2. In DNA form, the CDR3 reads TGTGCCAGCAGCCAGGACAGGGGCTACGAGCAGTACTTC. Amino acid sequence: CASSQDRGYEQYF.

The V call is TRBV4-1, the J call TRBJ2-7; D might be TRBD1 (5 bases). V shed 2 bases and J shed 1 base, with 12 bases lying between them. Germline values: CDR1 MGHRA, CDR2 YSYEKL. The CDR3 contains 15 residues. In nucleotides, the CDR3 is TGCGCCAGCAGCCAACGGCTGACAGAGTCCTACGAGCAGTACTTC. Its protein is CASSQRLTESYEQYF.

The CDR3: CASSSTGDPSGNTIYF. CDR3 sequence (DNA): TGTGCCAGCAGCTCAACAGGGGATCCCTCTGGAAACACCATATATTTT. The genes are TRBV7-9 and TRBJ1-3, with 7 bases aligning to TRBD1. Germline V gene data show CDR1 as SEHNR and CDR2 as FQNEAQ (reference sequence). The ends lost 4 bases at V and 0 bases at J; junction bases unmatched: 6. This CDR3 is built from 16 residues.

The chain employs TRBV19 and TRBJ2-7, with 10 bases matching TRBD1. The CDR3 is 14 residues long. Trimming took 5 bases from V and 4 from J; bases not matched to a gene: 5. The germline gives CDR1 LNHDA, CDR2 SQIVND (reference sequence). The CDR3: CASSATGGEYEQYF. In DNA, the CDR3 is TGTGCCAGTAGTGCGACAGGGGGCGAATACGAGCAGTACTTC.

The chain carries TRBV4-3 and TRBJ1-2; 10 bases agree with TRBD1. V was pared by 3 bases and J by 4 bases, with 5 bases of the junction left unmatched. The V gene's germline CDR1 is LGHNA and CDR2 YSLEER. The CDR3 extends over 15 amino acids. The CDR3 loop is CASSQHRTGGYGYTF. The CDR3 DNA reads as TGCGCCAGCAGCCAGCATCGGACAGGGGGCTATGGCTACACCTTC.

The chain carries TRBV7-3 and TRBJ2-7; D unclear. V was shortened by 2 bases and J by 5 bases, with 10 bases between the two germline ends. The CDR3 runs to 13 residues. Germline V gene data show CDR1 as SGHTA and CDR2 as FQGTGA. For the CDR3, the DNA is TGTGCCAGCAGCTTATCTTCTAGGGACGAGCAGTACTTC. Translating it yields CASSLSSRDEQYF.

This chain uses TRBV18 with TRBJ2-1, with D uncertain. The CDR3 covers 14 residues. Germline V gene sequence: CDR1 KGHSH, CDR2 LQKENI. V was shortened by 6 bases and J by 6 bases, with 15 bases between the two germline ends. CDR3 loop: CASSGPGSSNEQFF. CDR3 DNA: TGTGCCAGCTCCGGCCCAGGTTCCAGCAATGAGCAGTTCTTC.

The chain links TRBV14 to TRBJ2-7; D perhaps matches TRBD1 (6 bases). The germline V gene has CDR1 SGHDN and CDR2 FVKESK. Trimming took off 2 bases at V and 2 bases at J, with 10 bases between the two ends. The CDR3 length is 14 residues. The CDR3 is CASSQLQGPYEQYF. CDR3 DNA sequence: TGTGCCAGCAGCCAACTACAGGGCCCCTACGAGCAGTACTTC.

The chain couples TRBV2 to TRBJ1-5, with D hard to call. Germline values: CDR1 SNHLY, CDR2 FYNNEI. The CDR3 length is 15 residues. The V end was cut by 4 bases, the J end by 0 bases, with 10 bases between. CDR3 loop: CASSAYKGSNQPQHF. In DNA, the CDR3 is TGTGCCAGCAGTGCTTACAAGGGTAGCAATCAGCCCCAGCATTTT.

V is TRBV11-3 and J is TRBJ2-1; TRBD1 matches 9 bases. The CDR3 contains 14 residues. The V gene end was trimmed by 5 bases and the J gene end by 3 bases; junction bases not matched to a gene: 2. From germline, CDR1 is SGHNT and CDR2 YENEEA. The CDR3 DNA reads TGTGCCAGCAGCCTGGGACAGGGCTACAATGAGCAGTTCTTC. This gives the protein CASSLGQGYNEQFF.

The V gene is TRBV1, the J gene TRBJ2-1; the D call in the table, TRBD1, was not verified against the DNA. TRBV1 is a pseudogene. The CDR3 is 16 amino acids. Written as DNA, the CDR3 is TGCACCAGCAGAGGGGCGGCAATCCTCTCCTACAATGAGCAGTTCTTC. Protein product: CTSRGAAILSYNEQFF.

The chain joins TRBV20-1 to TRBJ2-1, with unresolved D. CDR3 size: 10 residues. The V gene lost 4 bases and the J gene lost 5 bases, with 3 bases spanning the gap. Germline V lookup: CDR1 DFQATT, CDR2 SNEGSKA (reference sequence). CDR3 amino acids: CSATNNEQFF. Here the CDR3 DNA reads TGCAGTGCTACCAACAATGAGCAGTTCTTC.

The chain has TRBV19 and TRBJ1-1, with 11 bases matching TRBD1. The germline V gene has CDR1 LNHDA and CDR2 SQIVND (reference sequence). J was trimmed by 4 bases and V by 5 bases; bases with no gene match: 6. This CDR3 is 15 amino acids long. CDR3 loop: CASSPGTGGRTEAFF. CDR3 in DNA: TGTGCCAGTAGTCCCGGGACAGGGGGTCGCACTGAAGCTTTCTTT.

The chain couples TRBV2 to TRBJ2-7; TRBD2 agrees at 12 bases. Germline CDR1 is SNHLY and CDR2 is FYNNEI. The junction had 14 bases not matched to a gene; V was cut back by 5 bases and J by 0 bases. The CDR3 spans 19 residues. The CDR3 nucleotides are TGTGCCAGCAGTCACTGGACTAGCGGGAAAAGTGGAAACTCCTACGAGCAGTACTTC. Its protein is CASSHWTSGKSGNSYEQYF.